This T cell receptor beta chain was found in a study of blood T cells in healthy people across ages. CDR1 is DFQATT, CDR2 SNEGSKA, per germline (reference sequence). This CDR3 is built from 14 residues. With a J-beta primer mix and a sample-barcoded 5' primer, a second PCR ran 7 to 11 cycles. Through a template-switch adaptor with 12 random nucleotides, each cDNA molecule received a tag. TCRdb passed the 5' RACE reads through MiXCR, listing each CDR3 protein once. The sample holds about 650,000 distinct CDR3 sequences, about 32% seen once. Whole-study results and caveats: Naive T cell percentage showed a strong correlation with the diversity of TCR beta. It was the long-lived donors that had more naive CD4+ cells and higher diversity than aged donors.

There are a few counts of this clonotype. Its antigen remains unidentified. The junction departs from germline at one end; a sequencing error may be responsible. The sequenced sample consisted of blood. This clonotype originated in a woman at least 80 years old in good health. J is TRBJ1-5 and V is TRBV20-1; a possible D gene is TRBD1 (5 bases). The CDR3 DNA follows: TGCAGTGCTAGTGGTGGTAGGGGCAATCAGCCCCGGCATTTT. It encodes CSASGGRGNQPRHF.